The clone carrying this T cell receptor beta chain was seen at least ten times. No antigen is known for it. This record belongs to a study of spatial heterogeneity in lung cancer. The wider study: The study consistently detected more beta-chain than alpha-chain sequences. The study found that TCR transcript counts in tumor regions correlated strongly with a matched bulk RNA-seq T cell module score.

General study findings and limits: Mutation counts in tumors were tracked by counts of expanded intratumoral alpha and beta TCRs.

TCRdb reprocessed the 5' RACE reads with MiXCR, giving one entry per CDR3 protein. The sample carries under 15,000 distinct CDR3 sequences, about 5% recorded once. Stated time point: sample taken at primary tumor resection. The donors comprised about 70 untreated early-stage non-small cell lung cancer patients. Sequencing was performed on whole RNA extracted from tumor and nontumor lung tissue, or from frozen PBMC, and the material was left unsorted. The V segment lost 5 bases and the J segment 3 bases; nucleotides outside the gene matches: 6. Germline lookup yields CDR1 DFQATT and CDR2 SNEGSKA (reference sequence). The length of the CDR3 is 13 residues.

V is TRBV20-1 and J is TRBJ2-7; the match to TRBD1 covers 8 bases. The sequencing here drew on lung tumor tissue, taken at surgery. The receptor was derived from a male donor with early-stage non-small cell lung cancer. The CDR3 loop reads CSAQGAPSYEQYF. The DNA of the CDR3 is TGCAGTGCTCAGGGGGCACCGAGCTACGAGCAGTACTTC.